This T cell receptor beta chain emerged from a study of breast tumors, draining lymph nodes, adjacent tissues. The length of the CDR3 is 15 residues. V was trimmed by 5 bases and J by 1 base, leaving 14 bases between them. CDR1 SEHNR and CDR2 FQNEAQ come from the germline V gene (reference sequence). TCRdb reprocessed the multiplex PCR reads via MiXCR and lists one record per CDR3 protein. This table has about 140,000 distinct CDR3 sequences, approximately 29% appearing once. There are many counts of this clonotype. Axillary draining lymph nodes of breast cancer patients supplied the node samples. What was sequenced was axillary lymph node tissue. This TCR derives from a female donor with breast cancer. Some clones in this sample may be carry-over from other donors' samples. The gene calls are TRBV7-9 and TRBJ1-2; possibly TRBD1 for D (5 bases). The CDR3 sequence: CASSRGADNNYGYTF. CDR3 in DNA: TGTGCCAGCAGCCGAGGGGCAGATAATAACTATGGCTACACCTTC. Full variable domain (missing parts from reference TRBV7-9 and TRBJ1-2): DTGVSQNPRHKITKRGQNVTFRCDPISEHNRLYWYRQTLGQGPEFLTYFQNEAQLEKSRLLSDRFSAERPKGSFSTLEIQRTEQGDSAMYLCASSRGADNNYGYTFGSGTRLTVV.